Described below is a single T cell receptor (beta chain) sequence and its context. The record originates from a study of control samples from healthy donors and cancer patients. The germline V and J ends were trimmed by 6 bases and 0 bases, with 12 bases remaining between them. The germline CDR1 and CDR2 sequences are LNHDA and SQIVND (reference sequence). This CDR3 is 15 amino acids long. The repertoire was sequenced with immunoSEQ multiplex PCR; TCRdb's copy has only in-frame clones and lacks some. Found here are about 160,000 clones, 90% to 95% of them singletons; the top ten hold roughly 4.3%. Sequenced input: blood. The J gene is TRBJ1-5, the V gene TRBV19; D may be TRBD1 (6 bases). The sequence was obtained from a woman in her sixties or seventies in good health. The chain's CDR3 is CASRVGQYSNQPQHF. As DNA, the CDR3 is TGTGCCAGTAGGGTCGGACAGTATAGCAATCAGCCCCAGCATTTT.